Listed below are T cell receptor beta chains from one sample, sequenced in a study of CD8 T cell repertoires and HIV-1 epitope variants. Profiled with immunoSEQ multiplex PCR; TCRdb holds only in-frame clones, not every one. The sample includes 80,000 to 95,000 clones, roughly four fifths of them seen just once. Sequencing was carried out using uncultured baseline CD8+ T cells from peripheral blood mononuclear cells (PBMCs). All receptors derive from a male donor with HIV. Each CDR3 is given with its conserved first and last residue. The D gene is left open where the match is weak. Clone size appears in some rows only: once, few, many, or a class for an expanded clone.

j_call: TRBJ2-3
d_call: NA
clone_size: once
v_call: TRBV6-5
cdr3_aa: CASSYSMGEYTQYF
cdr3_nt: TGTGCCAGCAGTTACTCGATGGGGGAATATACGCAGTATTTT

j_call: TRBJ2-7
d_call: NA
clone_size: NA
v_call: TRBV19
cdr3_aa: CASKGPTSYEQYF
cdr3_nt: TGTGCCAGTAAGGGACCTACCTCCTACGAGCAGTACTTC

j_call: TRBJ2-2
d_call: TRBD2
clone_size: NA
v_call: TRBV5-1
cdr3_aa: CASTGLAGSGELFF
cdr3_nt: TGCGCCAGCACGGGACTAGCGGGTTCCGGGGAGCTGTTTTTT

j_call: TRBJ1-5
d_call: TRBD1
clone_size: NA
v_call: TRBV15
cdr3_aa: CATSSQTGTGVHLGQPQHF
cdr3_nt: TGTGCCACCAGCTCACAGACCGGGACAGGGGTTCATTTAGGTCAGCCCCAGCATTTT

j_call: TRBJ1-3
d_call: NA
clone_size: NA
v_call: TRBV7-9
cdr3_aa: CASSMSQTIYF
cdr3_nt: TGTGCCAGCAGCATGAGCCAAACCATATATTTT

j_call: TRBJ1-1
d_call: NA
clone_size: NA
v_call: TRBV6-5
cdr3_aa: CASSFRTAMNTEAFF
cdr3_nt: TGTGCCAGCAGTTTTCGGACAGCTATGAACACTGAAGCTTTCTTT

j_call: TRBJ1-5
d_call: NA
clone_size: NA
v_call: TRBV28
cdr3_aa: CASRGHPNNQPQHF
cdr3_nt: TGTGCCAGCAGGGGCCATCCCAATAATCAGCCCCAGCATTTT

j_call: TRBJ2-7
d_call: TRBD1
clone_size: NA
v_call: TRBV29-1
cdr3_aa: CSVEFGTGGNEQYF
cdr3_nt: TGCAGCGTTGAGTTCGGGACAGGGGGCAACGAGCAGTACTTC

j_call: TRBJ2-2
d_call: TRBD2
clone_size: few
v_call: TRBV5-4
cdr3_aa: CASSGDYYTGELFF
cdr3_nt: TGTGCCAGCAGCGGGGACTATTACACCGGGGAGCTGTTTTTT

j_call: TRBJ1-3
d_call: NA
clone_size: once
v_call: TRBV10-3
cdr3_aa: CAISESQISGNTIYF
cdr3_nt: TGTGCCATCAGTGAATCGCAGATCTCTGGAAACACCATATATTTT

j_call: TRBJ2-1
d_call: TRBD1
clone_size: NA
v_call: TRBV7-7
cdr3_aa: CASSLTGRGQYEQFF
cdr3_nt: TGTGCCAGCAGCTTAACTGGCAGGGGGCAATATGAGCAGTTCTTC

j_call: TRBJ2-5
d_call: NA
clone_size: NA
v_call: TRBV28
cdr3_aa: CASSPQRRGGETQYF
cdr3_nt: TGTGCCAGCAGCCCTCAGCGCAGGGGAGGTGAGACCCAGTACTTC

j_call: TRBJ2-7
d_call: TRBD2
clone_size: NA
v_call: TRBV9
cdr3_aa: CASSVSAGGPAYEQYF
cdr3_nt: TGTGCCAGCAGCGTCTCAGCGGGGGGGCCAGCCTACGAGCAGTACTTC

j_call: TRBJ1-5
d_call: TRBD1
clone_size: NA
v_call: TRBV7-2
cdr3_aa: CASSLRQGNQPQHF
cdr3_nt: TGTGCCAGCAGCCTTCGACAGGGGAATCAGCCCCAGCATTTT

j_call: TRBJ2-7
d_call: TRBD1
clone_size: NA
v_call: TRBV30
cdr3_aa: CAWRYSGTVYEQYF
cdr3_nt: TGTGCCTGGCGGTATTCCGGGACAGTCTACGAGCAGTACTTC

j_call: TRBJ2-3
d_call: NA
clone_size: NA
v_call: TRBV29-1
cdr3_aa: CSVDPQGRADDTQYF
cdr3_nt: TGCAGCGTTGACCCACAGGGGAGGGCCGATGATACGCAGTATTTT

j_call: TRBJ1-1
d_call: NA
clone_size: NA
v_call: TRBV25-1
cdr3_aa: CASSRPGVLEAFF
cdr3_nt: TGTGCCAGCAGTCGGCCGGGGGTACTTGAAGCTTTCTTT

j_call: TRBJ1-1
d_call: TRBD1
clone_size: NA
v_call: TRBV15
cdr3_aa: CATSRSRGTDEAFF
cdr3_nt: TGTGCCACCAGCAGGTCCCGTGGGACAGATGAAGCTTTCTTT

j_call: TRBJ1-2
d_call: TRBD1
clone_size: NA
v_call: TRBV27
cdr3_aa: CASSQGTGYGYTF
cdr3_nt: TGTGCCAGCAGCCAAGGGACAGGGTATGGCTACACCTTC

j_call: TRBJ1-1
d_call: NA
clone_size: NA
v_call: TRBV18
cdr3_aa: CASHQGNTEAFF
cdr3_nt: TGTGCCAGCCATCAGGGGAACACTGAAGCTTTCTTT

j_call: TRBJ1-6
d_call: TRBD1
clone_size: few
v_call: TRBV18
cdr3_aa: CASSPGAGGIRSPLHF
cdr3_nt: TGTGCCAGCTCCCCCGGCGCAGGGGGGATACGTTCACCCCTCCACTTT

j_call: TRBJ2-3
d_call: NA
clone_size: NA
v_call: TRBV11-2
cdr3_aa: CASSSSLGGTSTDTQYF
cdr3_nt: TGTGCCAGCAGCTCCTCCCTGGGCGGGACTAGCACAGATACGCAGTATTTT

j_call: TRBJ2-5
d_call: TRBD1
clone_size: medium-sized
v_call: TRBV28
cdr3_aa: CASSSPDRAQETQYF
cdr3_nt: TGTGCCAGCAGTTCCCCGGACAGGGCCCAAGAGACCCAGTACTTC

j_call: TRBJ2-1
d_call: TRBD2
clone_size: NA
v_call: TRBV30
cdr3_aa: CAWSLTSFVGNEQFF
cdr3_nt: TGTGCCTGGAGTTTGACTAGCTTCGTCGGGAATGAGCAGTTCTTC

j_call: TRBJ2-3
d_call: NA
clone_size: NA
v_call: TRBV9
cdr3_aa: CASSVGWQDTDTQYF
cdr3_nt: TGTGCCAGCAGCGTAGGGTGGCAAGACACAGATACGCAGTATTTT

j_call: TRBJ2-7
d_call: TRBD1
clone_size: NA
v_call: TRBV5-6
cdr3_aa: CASSPGTAVYEQYF
cdr3_nt: TGTGCCAGCAGCCCCGGGACAGCCGTCTACGAGCAGTACTTC

j_call: TRBJ1-1
d_call: TRBD1
clone_size: NA
v_call: TRBV19
cdr3_aa: CASSTRTGKRTEAFF
cdr3_nt: TGTGCCAGTAGTACTCGGACAGGGAAAAGAACTGAAGCTTTCTTT

j_call: TRBJ1-4
d_call: TRBD1
clone_size: NA
v_call: TRBV10-3
cdr3_aa: CAIKGQGIMGKLFF
cdr3_nt: TGTGCCATCAAAGGACAGGGAATTATGGGAAAACTGTTTTTT

j_call: TRBJ2-5
d_call: NA
clone_size: NA
v_call: TRBV29-1
cdr3_aa: CSVARGGETQYF
cdr3_nt: TGCAGCGTGGCCCGGGGAGGCGAGACCCAGTACTTC

j_call: TRBJ1-2
d_call: TRBD1
clone_size: NA
v_call: TRBV6-5
cdr3_aa: CASSPGQGDYGYTF
cdr3_nt: TGTGCCAGCAGTCCCGGACAGGGAGACTATGGCTACACCTTC

j_call: TRBJ1-3
d_call: TRBD1
clone_size: NA
v_call: TRBV29-1
cdr3_aa: CSARDRGHGNTIYF
cdr3_nt: TGCAGCGCGCGGGACAGGGGGCATGGAAACACCATATATTTT

j_call: TRBJ1-1
d_call: NA
clone_size: NA
v_call: TRBV6-5
cdr3_aa: CASSYSWGRGNTEAFF
cdr3_nt: TGTGCCAGCAGTTACTCTTGGGGGAGGGGGAACACTGAAGCTTTCTTT

j_call: TRBJ1-5
d_call: TRBD1
clone_size: few
v_call: TRBV28
cdr3_aa: CASSRKTGGSNQPQHF
cdr3_nt: TGTGCCAGCAGCCGTAAGACAGGGGGTAGCAATCAGCCCCAGCATTTT

j_call: TRBJ2-7
d_call: NA
clone_size: NA
v_call: TRBV6-5
cdr3_aa: CASNNAGNREQYF
cdr3_nt: TGTGCCAGCAACAACGCGGGGAATCGCGAGCAGTACTTC

j_call: TRBJ2-1
d_call: TRBD1
clone_size: NA
v_call: TRBV9
cdr3_aa: CASDRVPLSTYNEQFF
cdr3_nt: TGTGCCAGCGACAGGGTACCTTTATCTACCTACAATGAGCAGTTCTTC

j_call: TRBJ2-7
d_call: TRBD1
clone_size: NA
v_call: TRBV10-2
cdr3_aa: CATSGQGIYEQYF
cdr3_nt: TGCGCCACCTCGGGACAGGGTATCTACGAGCAGTACTTC

j_call: TRBJ1-1
d_call: NA
clone_size: few
v_call: TRBV4-1
cdr3_aa: CASSQNEMNTEAFF
cdr3_nt: TGCGCCAGCAGCCAAAACGAGATGAACACTGAAGCTTTCTTT

j_call: TRBJ1-3
d_call: NA
clone_size: many
v_call: TRBV28
cdr3_aa: CASRSVSSGNTIYF
cdr3_nt: TGTGCCAGCAGGTCAGTCAGCTCTGGAAACACCATATATTTT

j_call: TRBJ2-7
d_call: TRBD2
clone_size: NA
v_call: TRBV7-8
cdr3_aa: CASSLGTSGSHEQYF
cdr3_nt: TGTGCCAGCAGCTTAGGGACTAGCGGGAGCCACGAGCAGTACTTC

j_call: TRBJ1-5
d_call: NA
clone_size: NA
v_call: TRBV18
cdr3_aa: CASSPSGQPQHF
cdr3_nt: TGTGCCAGCTCACCGAGCGGGCAGCCCCAGCATTTT

j_call: TRBJ2-7
d_call: TRBD1
clone_size: NA
v_call: TRBV13
cdr3_aa: CASGSGGGEQYF
cdr3_nt: TGTGCCAGCGGGTCAGGGGGCGGCGAGCAGTACTTC

j_call: TRBJ1-2
d_call: NA
clone_size: NA
v_call: TRBV7-2
cdr3_aa: CASSSGPTNYGYTF
cdr3_nt: TGTGCCAGCAGCTCGGGCCCCACGAACTATGGCTACACCTTC